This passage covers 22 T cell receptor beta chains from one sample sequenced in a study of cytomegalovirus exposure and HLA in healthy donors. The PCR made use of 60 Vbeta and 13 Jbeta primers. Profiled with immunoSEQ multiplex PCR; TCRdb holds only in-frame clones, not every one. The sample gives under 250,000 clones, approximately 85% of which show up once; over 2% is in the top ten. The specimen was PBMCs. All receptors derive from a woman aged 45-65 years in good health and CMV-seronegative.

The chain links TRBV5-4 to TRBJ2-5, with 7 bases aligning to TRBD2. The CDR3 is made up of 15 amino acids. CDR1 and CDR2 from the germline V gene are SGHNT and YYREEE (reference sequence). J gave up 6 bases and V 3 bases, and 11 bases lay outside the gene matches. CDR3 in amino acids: CASSSVGLEMKTQYF. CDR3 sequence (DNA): TGTGCCAGCAGCTCCGTTGGACTAGAAATGAAGACCCAGTACTTC. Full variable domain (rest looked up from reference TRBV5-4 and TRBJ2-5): ETGVTQSPTHLIKTRGQQVTLRCSSQSGHNTVSWYQQALGQGPQFIFQYYREEENGRGNFPPRFSGLQFPNYSSELNVNALELDDSALYLCASSSVGLEMKTQYFGPGTRLLVL.

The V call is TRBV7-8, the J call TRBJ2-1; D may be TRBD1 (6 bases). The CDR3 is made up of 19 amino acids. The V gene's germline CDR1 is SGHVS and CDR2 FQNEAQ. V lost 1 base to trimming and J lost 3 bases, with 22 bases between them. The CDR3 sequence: CASSLGGWGRADSYNEQFF. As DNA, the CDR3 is TGTGCCAGCAGCTTAGGGGGATGGGGTAGGGCGGACAGCTACAATGAGCAGTTCTTC.

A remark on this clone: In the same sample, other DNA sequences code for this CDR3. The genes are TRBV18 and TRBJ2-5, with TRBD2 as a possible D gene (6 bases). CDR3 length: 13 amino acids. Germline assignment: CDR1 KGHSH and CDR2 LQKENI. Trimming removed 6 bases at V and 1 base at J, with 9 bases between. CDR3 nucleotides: TGTGCCAGCTCCCCCGGGGGCCAAGAGACCCAGTACTTC. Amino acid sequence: CASSPGGQETQYF.

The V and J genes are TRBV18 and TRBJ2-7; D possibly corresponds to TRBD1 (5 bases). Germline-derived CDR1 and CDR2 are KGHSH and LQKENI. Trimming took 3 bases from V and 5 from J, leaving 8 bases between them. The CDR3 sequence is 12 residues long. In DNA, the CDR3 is TGTGCCAGCTCACCGCAAGGGGACGAGCAGTACTTC. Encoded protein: CASSPQGDEQYF.

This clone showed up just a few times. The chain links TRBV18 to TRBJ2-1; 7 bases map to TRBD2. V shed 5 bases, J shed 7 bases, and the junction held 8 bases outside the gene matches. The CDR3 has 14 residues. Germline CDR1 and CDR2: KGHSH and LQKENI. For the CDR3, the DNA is TGTGCCAGCTCAAGGGCGGGAGCCGGAAATGAGCAGTTCTTC. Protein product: CASSRAGAGNEQFF.

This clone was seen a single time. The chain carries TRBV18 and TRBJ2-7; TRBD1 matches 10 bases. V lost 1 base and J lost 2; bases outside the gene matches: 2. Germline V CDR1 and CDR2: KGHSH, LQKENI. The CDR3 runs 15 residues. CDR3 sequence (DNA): TGTGCCAGCTCACCACAGGGACAGGGGACCTACGAGCAGTACTTC. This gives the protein CASSPQGQGTYEQYF.

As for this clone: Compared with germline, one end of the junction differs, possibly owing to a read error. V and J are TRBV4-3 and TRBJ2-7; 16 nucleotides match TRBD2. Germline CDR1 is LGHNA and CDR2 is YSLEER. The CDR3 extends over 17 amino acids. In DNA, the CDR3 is TGCGCCAGCAGCCGAGGGACTAGCGGGAGGGTAACCTACGAGCGGTACTTC. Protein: CASSRGTSGRVTYERYF.

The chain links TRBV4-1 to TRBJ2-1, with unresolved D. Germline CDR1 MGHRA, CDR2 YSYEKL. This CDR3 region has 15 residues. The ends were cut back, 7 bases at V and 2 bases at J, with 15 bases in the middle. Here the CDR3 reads CASTVSMRPYNEQFF. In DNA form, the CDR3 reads TGCGCCAGCACCGTCTCCATGCGCCCCTACAATGAGCAGTTCTTC.

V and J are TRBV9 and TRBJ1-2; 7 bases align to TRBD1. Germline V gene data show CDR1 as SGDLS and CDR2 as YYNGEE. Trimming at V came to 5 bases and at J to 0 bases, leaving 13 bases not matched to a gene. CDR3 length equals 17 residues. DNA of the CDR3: TGTGCCAGCAGTCAATTCCCCCGACAGGGAGCTAACTATGGCTACACCTTC. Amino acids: CASSQFPRQGANYGYTF.

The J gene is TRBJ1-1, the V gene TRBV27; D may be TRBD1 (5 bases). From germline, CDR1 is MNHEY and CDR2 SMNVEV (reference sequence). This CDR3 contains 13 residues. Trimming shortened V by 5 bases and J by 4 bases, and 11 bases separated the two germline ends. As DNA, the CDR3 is TGTGCCAGCAGTCCGGGGGTAGGCACTGAAGCTTTCTTT. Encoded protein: CASSPGVGTEAFF.

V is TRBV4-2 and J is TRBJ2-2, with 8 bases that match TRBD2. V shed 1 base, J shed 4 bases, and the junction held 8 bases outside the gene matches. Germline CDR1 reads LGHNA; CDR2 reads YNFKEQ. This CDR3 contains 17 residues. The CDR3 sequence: CASSQGLSAGGTGELFF. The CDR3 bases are TGTGCCAGCAGCCAAGGTCTGTCTGCGGGAGGCACCGGGGAGCTGTTTTTT.

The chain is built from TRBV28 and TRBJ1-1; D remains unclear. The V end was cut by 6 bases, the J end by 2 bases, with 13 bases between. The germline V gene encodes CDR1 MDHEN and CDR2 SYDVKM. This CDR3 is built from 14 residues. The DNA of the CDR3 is TGTGCCAGCAGCCCCCGACGGGTAAACACTGAAGCTTTCTTT. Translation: CASSPRRVNTEAFF.

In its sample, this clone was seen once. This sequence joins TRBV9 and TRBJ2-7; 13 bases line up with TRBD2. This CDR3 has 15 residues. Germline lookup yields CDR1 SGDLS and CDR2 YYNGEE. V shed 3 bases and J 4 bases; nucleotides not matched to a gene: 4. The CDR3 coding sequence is TGTGCCAGCAGCGGCGGGACTAGCGGGATTTACGAGCAGTACTTC. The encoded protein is CASSGGTSGIYEQYF.

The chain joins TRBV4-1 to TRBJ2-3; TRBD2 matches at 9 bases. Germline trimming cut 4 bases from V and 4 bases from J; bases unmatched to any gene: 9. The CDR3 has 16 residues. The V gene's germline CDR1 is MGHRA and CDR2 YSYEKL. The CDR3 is CASSPNSGSSADTQYF. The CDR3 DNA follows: TGCGCCAGCAGCCCCAATAGCGGGAGTAGCGCAGATACGCAGTATTTT.

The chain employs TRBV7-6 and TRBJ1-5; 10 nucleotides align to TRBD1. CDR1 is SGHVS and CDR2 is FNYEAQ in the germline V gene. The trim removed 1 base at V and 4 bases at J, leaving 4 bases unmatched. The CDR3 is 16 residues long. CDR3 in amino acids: CASSLGGQGFNQPQHF. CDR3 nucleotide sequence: TGTGCCAGCAGCTTAGGGGGACAGGGGTTTAATCAGCCCCAGCATTTT.

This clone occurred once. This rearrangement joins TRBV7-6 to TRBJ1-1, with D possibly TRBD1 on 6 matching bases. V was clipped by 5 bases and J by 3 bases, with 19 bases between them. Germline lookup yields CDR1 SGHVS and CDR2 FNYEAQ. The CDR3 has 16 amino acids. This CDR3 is CASSTRQDGADTEAFF. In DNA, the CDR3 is TGTGCCAGCAGCACCCGACAGGACGGCGCCGACACTGAAGCTTTCTTT.

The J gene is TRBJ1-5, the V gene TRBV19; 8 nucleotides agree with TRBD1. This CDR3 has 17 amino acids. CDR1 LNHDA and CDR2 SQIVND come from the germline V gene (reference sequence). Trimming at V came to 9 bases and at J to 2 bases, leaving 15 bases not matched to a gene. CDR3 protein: CASLGQGLYFGNQPQHF. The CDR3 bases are TGTGCCAGCCTTGGACAGGGTTTGTATTTCGGCAATCAGCCCCAGCATTTT. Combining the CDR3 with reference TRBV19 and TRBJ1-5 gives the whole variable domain DGGITQSPKYLFRKEGQNVTLSCEQNLNHDAMYWYRQDPGQGLRLIYYSQIVNDFQKGDIAEGYSVSREKKESFPLTVTSAQKNPTAFYLCASLGQGLYFGNQPQHFGDGTRLSIL.

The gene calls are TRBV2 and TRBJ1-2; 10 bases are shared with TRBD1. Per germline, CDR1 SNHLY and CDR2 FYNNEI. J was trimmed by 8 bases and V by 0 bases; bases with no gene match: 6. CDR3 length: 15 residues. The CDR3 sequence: CASSEARDRGGGYTF. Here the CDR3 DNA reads TGTGCCAGCAGTGAAGCTCGGGACAGGGGTGGCGGCTACACCTTC.

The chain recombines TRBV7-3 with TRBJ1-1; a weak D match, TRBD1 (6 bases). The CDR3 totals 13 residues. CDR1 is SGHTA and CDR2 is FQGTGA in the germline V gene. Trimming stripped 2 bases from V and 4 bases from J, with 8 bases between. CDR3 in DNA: TGTGCCAGCAGCTTACAGGGGAGCACTGAAGCTTTCTTT. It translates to CASSLQGSTEAFF.

CDR3 protein: CASSGQGPGEQFF. The CDR3 DNA follows: TGTGCCAGCAGCGGACAGGGTCCGGGTGAGCAGTTCTTC. This chain connects TRBV7-8 to TRBJ2-1; TRBD1 matches at 8 bases. With 5 bases clipped from V and 9 bases from J, the junction kept 6 bases outside the gene matches. The CDR3 is made up of 13 amino acids. Looked up from germline, CDR1 is SGHVS and CDR2 is FQNEAQ.

CDR3 in amino acids: CAISEIWRNSYEQYF. Here the CDR3 DNA reads TGTGCCATCAGTGAGATCTGGCGGAACTCCTACGAGCAGTACTTC. The chain is built from TRBV10-3 and TRBJ2-7; D call uncertain. CDR3 size: 15 residues. Germline V gene lookup returns CDR1 ENHRY and CDR2 SYGVKD. V was shortened by 2 bases and J by 0 bases, with 11 bases between the two germline ends.

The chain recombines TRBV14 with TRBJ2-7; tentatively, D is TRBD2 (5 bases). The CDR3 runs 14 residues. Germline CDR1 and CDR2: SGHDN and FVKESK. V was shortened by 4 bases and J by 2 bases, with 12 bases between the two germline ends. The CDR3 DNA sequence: TGTGCCAGCAGCCTTCGACTATCCACCTACGAGCAGTACTTC. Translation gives CASSLRLSTYEQYF.